This T cell receptor beta chain was captured by sequencing in a study of blood T cell repertoires in COVID-19. Across the whole study: COVID-19 samples collected from the United States, Italy and Spain covered acute and convalescent phases.

Trimming stripped 0 bases from V and 4 bases from J, with 6 bases between. CDR3 length equals 13 residues. Germline assignment: CDR1 ENHRY and CDR2 SYGVKD. The method was immunoSEQ multiplex PCR; TCRdb's version includes in-frame clones alone and lacks a portion of them. The table records around 430,000 clones, approximately 89% of them present only once. The receptor was isolated from a woman in her forties or fifties with COVID-19, enrolled during active disease. The genes are TRBV10-3 and TRBJ1-2; D ambiguous. Source material: peripheral blood. The CDR3 protein is CAISESRSYGYTF. CDR3 nucleotide sequence: TGTGCCATCAGTGAGTCGAGGAGCTATGGCTACACCTTC.